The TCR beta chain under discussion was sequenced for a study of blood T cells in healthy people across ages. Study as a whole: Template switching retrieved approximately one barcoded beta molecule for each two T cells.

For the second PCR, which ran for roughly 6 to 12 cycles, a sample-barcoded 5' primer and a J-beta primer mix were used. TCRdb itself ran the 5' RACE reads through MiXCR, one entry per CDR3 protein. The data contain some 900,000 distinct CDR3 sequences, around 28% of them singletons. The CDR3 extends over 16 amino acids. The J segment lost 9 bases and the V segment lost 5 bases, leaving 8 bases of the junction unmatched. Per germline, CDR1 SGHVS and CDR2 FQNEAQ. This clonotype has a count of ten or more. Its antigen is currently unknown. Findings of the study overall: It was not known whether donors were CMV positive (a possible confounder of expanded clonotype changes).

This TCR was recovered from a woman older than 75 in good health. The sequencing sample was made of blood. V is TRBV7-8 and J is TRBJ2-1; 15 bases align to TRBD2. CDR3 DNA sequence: TGTGCCAGCAGCCCGGGACTAGCGGGGGGAGGTGGTGAGCAGTTCTTC. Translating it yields CASSPGLAGGGGEQFF.